The table lists the clone carrying this T cell receptor (beta chain) with many counts. V shed 4 bases and J shed 6 bases, with 10 bases lying between them. The CDR3 consists of 13 residues. Germline V lookup: CDR1 SNHLY, CDR2 FYNNEI. Arm-PCR of CDR3 regions and iRepertoire HTBI primers were the basis on which TCR beta libraries were built. TCRdb recomputed calls from the multiplex PCR reads with MiXCR, one row per CDR3 protein. Of a few hundred thousand distinct CDR3 sequences in the sample, more than 15% are singletons; the top ten hold approximately 15%. The data are from a study of regulatory T cells in long-lasting Graves disease. As for time point: newly diagnosed GD, antithyroid drugs for less than 3 months. PBMC-derived RNA was used for the TCR library. This sample was shared with a second study, whose subject was T cells in Graves' hyperthyroidism and ophthalmopathy. Per that paper: In the first-round RT-PCR of the TCR CDR3, the HTBI primer set was used.

The clonotype originates from a woman in her twenties or thirties with Graves disease. Here the sequenced sample was peripheral blood mononuclear cells (PBMCs), taken at new diagnosis, from a patient treated with antithyroid drugs. The chain has TRBV2 and TRBJ2-1; no reliable D call. CDR3 coding DNA: TGTGCCAGCAGTGGCGGCATTAGCAATGAGCAGTTCTTC. This gives the protein CASSGGISNEQFF.